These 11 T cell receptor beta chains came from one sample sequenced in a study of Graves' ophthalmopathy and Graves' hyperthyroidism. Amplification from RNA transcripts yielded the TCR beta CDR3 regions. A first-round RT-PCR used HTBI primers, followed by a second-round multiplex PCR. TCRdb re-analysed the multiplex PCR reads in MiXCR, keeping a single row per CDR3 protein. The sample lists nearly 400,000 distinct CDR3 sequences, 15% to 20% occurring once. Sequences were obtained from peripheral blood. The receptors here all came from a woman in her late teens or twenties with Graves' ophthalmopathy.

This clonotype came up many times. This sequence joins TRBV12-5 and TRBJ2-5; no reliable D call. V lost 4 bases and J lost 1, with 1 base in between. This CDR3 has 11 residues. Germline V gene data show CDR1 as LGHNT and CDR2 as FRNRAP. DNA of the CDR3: TGTGCTAGTGGTTCCCAAGAGACCCAGTACTTC. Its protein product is CASGSQETQYF.

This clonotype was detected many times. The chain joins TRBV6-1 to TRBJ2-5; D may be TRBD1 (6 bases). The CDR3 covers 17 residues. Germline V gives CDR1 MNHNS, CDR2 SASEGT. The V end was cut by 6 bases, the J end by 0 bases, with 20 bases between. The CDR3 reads CASSPFQGFGYQETQYF. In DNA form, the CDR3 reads TGTGCCAGCAGCCCATTTCAGGGGTTTGGGTACCAAGAGACCCAGTACTTC.

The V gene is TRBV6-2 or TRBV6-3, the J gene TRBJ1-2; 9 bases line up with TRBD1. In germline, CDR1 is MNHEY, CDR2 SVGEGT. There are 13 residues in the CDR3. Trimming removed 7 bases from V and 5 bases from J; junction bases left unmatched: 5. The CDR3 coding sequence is TGTGCCAGCAATAAGGGGACAGGGTATGGCTACACCTTC. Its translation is CASNKGTGYGYTF.

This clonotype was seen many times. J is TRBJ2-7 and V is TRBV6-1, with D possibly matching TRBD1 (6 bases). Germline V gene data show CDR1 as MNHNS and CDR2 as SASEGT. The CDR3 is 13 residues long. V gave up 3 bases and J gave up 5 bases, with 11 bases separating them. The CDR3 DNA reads TGTGCCAGCAGTGACCCCTACAGGGACGAGCAGTACTTC. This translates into CASSDPYRDEQYF.

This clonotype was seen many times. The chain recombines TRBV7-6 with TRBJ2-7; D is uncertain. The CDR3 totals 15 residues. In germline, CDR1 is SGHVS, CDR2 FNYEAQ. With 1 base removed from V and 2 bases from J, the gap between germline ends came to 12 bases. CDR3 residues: CASSLGGTSPYEQYF. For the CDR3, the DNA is TGTGCCAGCAGCTTAGGTGGCACTTCTCCCTACGAGCAGTACTTC.

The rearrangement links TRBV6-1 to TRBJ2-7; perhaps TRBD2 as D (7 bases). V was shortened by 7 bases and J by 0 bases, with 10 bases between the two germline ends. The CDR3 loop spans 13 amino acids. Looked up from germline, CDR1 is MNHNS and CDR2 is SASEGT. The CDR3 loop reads CASNRGASYEQYF. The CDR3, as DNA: TGTGCCAGCAATCGGGGGGCCTCCTACGAGCAGTACTTC.

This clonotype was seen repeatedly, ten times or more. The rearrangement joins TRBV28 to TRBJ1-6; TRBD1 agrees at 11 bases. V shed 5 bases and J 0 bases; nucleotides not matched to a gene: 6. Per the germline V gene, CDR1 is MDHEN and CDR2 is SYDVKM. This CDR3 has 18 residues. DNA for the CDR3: TGTGCCAGCAGTCTTTGGGACAGGGGGAGCTCCTATAATTCACCCCTCCACTTT. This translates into CASSLWDRGSSYNSPLHF.

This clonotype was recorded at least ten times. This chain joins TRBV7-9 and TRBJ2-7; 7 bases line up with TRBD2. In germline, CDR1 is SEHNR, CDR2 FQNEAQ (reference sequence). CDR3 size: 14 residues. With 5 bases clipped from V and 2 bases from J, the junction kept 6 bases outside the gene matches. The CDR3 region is CASSPISGTYEQYF. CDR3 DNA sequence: TGTGCCAGCAGCCCCATAAGCGGGACCTACGAGCAGTACTTC.

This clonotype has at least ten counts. CDR3 DNA sequence: TGTGCCAGCTTAACAAACTCGGCGGACTATGGCTACACCTTC. Its protein product is CASLTNSADYGYTF. This chain connects TRBV28 to TRBJ1-2; D ambiguous. The CDR3 has 14 residues. V was cut by 8 bases and J by 3 bases, with 16 bases left in between. Germline V lookup: CDR1 MDHEN, CDR2 SYDVKM.

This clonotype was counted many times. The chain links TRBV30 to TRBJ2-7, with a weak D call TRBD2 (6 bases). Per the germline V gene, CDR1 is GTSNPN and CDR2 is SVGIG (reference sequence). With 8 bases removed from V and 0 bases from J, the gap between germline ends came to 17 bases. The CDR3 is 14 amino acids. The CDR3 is CAQSEAGSSYEQYF. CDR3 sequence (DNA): TGTGCCCAAAGCGAGGCGGGAAGCTCCTACGAGCAGTACTTC.

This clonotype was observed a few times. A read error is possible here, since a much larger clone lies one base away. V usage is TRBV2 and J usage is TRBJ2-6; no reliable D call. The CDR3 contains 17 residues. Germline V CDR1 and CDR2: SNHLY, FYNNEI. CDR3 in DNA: TGTGCCAGCATTGTTGGGGATAACCGCTCTGGGACCAACGTCCTGACTTTC. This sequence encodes CASIVGDNRSGTNVLTF.